These 8 T cell receptor beta chains share one sample of origin, sequenced in a study of blood T cell repertoires in COVID-19. Measured with immunoSEQ multiplex PCR; TCRdb has only the in-frame clones, and not every one. The table lists over 100,000 clones, over 75% of them singletons, with roughly 6.5% in the top ten. Specimen: peripheral blood. The receptors originated from a woman between 50 and 59 years old with acute or convalescent COVID-19.

The rearrangement joins TRBV27 to TRBJ1-6; 7 bases agree with TRBD1. CDR1 is MNHEY and CDR2 is SMNVEV in the germline V gene (reference sequence). The V and J ends lost 1 base and 8 bases, in that order; junction bases with no gene match: 5. The CDR3 extends over 15 amino acids. The CDR3 DNA follows: TGTGCCAGCAGTTTATTAGCAGGGGGAGATTCACCCCTCCACTTT. This encodes CASSLLAGGDSPLHF.

The V and J genes are TRBV30 and TRBJ1-3; 9 bases line up with TRBD1. The CDR3 has 15 amino acids. Germline CDR1 and CDR2: GTSNPN and SVGIG (reference sequence). V lost 7 bases and J lost 2; bases outside the gene matches: 9. CDR3 DNA sequence: TGTGCCTCTGACCTGGGACAGGGAACTGGAAACACCATATATTTT. This encodes CASDLGQGTGNTIYF.

This chain uses TRBV30 with TRBJ1-3; D is undetermined. This CDR3 contains 16 residues. CDR1 is GTSNPN and CDR2 is SVGIG in the germline V gene (reference sequence). V shed 7 bases and J shed 0 bases, with 19 bases lying between them. The CDR3 nucleotides read TGTGCCTATACCGGGATAAGAGCTTACTCTGGAAACACCATATATTTT. Protein: CAYTGIRAYSGNTIYF.

This clone came up a few times. Here the CDR3 DNA reads TGTGCCAGCAGTCAACGGGAAAGAAACACTGAAGCTTTCTTT. Protein product: CASSQRERNTEAFF. The genes are TRBV27 and TRBJ1-1; D unresolved. The CDR3 totals 14 residues. The V end lost 5 bases, the J end lost 2 bases, and 12 bases lay between the germline ends. Germline CDR1 reads MNHEY; CDR2 reads SMNVEV (reference sequence).

This sequence joins TRBV5-6 and TRBJ2-5; possible D gene TRBD1, 6 bases. V shed 0 bases and J shed 0 bases, with 12 bases lying between them. Germline values: CDR1 SGHDT, CDR2 YYEEEE. CDR3 length: 16 residues. The CDR3 sequence is CASSLEGGVYQETQYF. The CDR3 DNA follows: TGTGCCAGCAGCTTGGAAGGGGGAGTGTACCAAGAGACCCAGTACTTC. Combining the CDR3 with reference TRBV5-6 and TRBJ2-5 gives the whole variable domain DAGVTQSPTHLIKTRGQQVTLRCSPKSGHDTVSWYQQALGQGPQFIFQYYEEEERQRGNFPDRFSGHQFPNYSSELNVNALLLGDSALYLCASSLEGGVYQETQYFGPGTRLLVL.

The J gene is TRBJ2-3, the V gene TRBV5-4; TRBD2 agrees at 9 bases. The CDR3 has 15 amino acids. CDR1 and CDR2 from the germline V gene are SGHNT and YYREEE (reference sequence). V was pared by 2 bases and J by 8 bases, with 9 bases of the junction left unmatched. The CDR3 DNA is TGTGCCAGCAGCTTTCAGCGGGGGGACCTCGGTACGCAGTATTTT. Encoded protein: CASSFQRGDLGTQYF.

The rearrangement joins TRBV6-5 to TRBJ1-3; TRBD1 matches at 8 bases. V lost 7 bases, J lost 2 bases, and 4 bases stayed unmatched. Per the germline V gene, CDR1 is MNHEY and CDR2 is SVGAGI. CDR3 size: 14 residues. The CDR3 DNA sequence: TGTGCCAGCACGATGGACAGGGCTGGAAACACCATATATTTT. Protein product: CASTMDRAGNTIYF.

The chain recombines TRBV5-1 with TRBJ1-2; TRBD1 agrees at 10 bases. CDR1 and CDR2 from the germline V gene are SGHRS and YFSETQ. Trimming at V came to 0 bases and at J to 6 bases, leaving 5 bases not matched to a gene. This CDR3 is built from 15 residues. The CDR3 sequence: CASSLGPGQGDGYTF. In DNA, the CDR3 is TGCGCCAGCAGCTTGGGCCCCGGACAGGGGGATGGCTACACCTTC.